Listed below are T cell receptor beta chains from one sample, sequenced in a study of T-cell reconstitution after alpha-beta-depleted transplantation in children. TCRdb redid the calling of the PCR reads with MiXCR, one entry per CDR3 protein. The sample lists 350,000 to 450,000 distinct CDR3 sequences, more than 10% occurring once. The sample was PBMCs, taken from the stem cell graft. The origin of the receptors is a human donor who donated a stem cell graft to a child with Fanconi anemia. Each CDR3 is given with its conserved first and last residue. The order of the fields is J gene, D gene, clone size, V gene, CDR3 DNA, CDR3 protein. A D gene is named only where the DNA matches it firmly. Clone size is shown for a subset of rows, as once, few, many or a class of expanded clone.

TRBJ2-3 | TRBD1 | NA | TRBV20-1 | TGCAGTGCTACCGCGTACCTTTCGGGACAGCAAACCACAGATACGCAGTATTTT | CSATAYLSGQQTTDTQYF
TRBJ1-5 | TRBD1 | few | TRBV15 | TGTGCCACCAGCCTCGGGACAGGGGGCTATCAGCCCCAGCATTTT | CATSLGTGGYQPQHF
TRBJ1-2 | NA | NA | TRBV28 | TGTGCCACCCAGGATGGCTACACCTTC | CATQDGYTF
TRBJ2-2 | NA | few | TRBV5-1 | TGCGCCAGCAGCTTGGAATGGGCCTCGGTTACCGGGGAGCTGTTTTTT | CASSLEWASVTGELFF
TRBJ2-7 | NA | NA | TRBV6-5 | TGTGCCAGCAGTTACAGGGCCTACAGCTCCTACGAGCAGTACTTC | CASSYRAYSSYEQYF
TRBJ1-5 | TRBD1 | NA | TRBV7-2 | TGTGCCAGCAGCCAGACAGGGGACAATCAGCCCCAGCATTTT | CASSQTGDNQPQHF
TRBJ2-5 | NA | many | TRBV20-1 | TGCAGTGCTTACAGGGACCGAGAGACCCAGTACTTC | CSAYRDRETQYF
TRBJ1-2 | TRBD1 | many | TRBV12-3/TRBV12-4 | TGTGCCAGCAGAACAGGGGGAACCCCTCGCTACACCTTC | CASRTGGTPRYTF
TRBJ2-1 | TRBD1 | few | TRBV25-1 | TGTGCCAGCAGTCCATACAGGGGGCCCGGATACAATGAGCAGTTCTTC | CASSPYRGPGYNEQFF
TRBJ1-1 | NA | few | TRBV18 | TGTGCCAGCTCACCAGGCGATAGTACAGCTGAAGCTTTCTTT | CASSPGDSTAEAFF
TRBJ2-3 | NA | many | TRBV20-1 | TGCAGTGCCCCTAAAAGCGGGTTCAGCACAGATACGCAGTATTTT | CSAPKSGFSTDTQYF
TRBJ2-3 | NA | NA | TRBV20-1 | TGCAGTGCCCCAACGCCCTGGACTAGCACAGATACGCAGTATTTT | CSAPTPWTSTDTQYF
TRBJ2-2 | NA | NA | TRBV7-8 | TGTGCCAGCAGCTTATTCTTCCCCGAGGTGGCCGGGGAGCTGTTTTTT | CASSLFFPEVAGELFF
TRBJ2-1 | TRBD2 | few | TRBV11-3 | TGTGCCAGCAGCAGTAGCGGGGGCAGATACAATGAGCAGTTCTTC | CASSSSGGRYNEQFF
TRBJ1-1 | NA | few | TRBV29-1 | TGCAGCGTTGTTGAGGGTTACACTGAAGCTTTCTTT | CSVVEGYTEAFF
TRBJ2-7 | NA | NA | TRBV7-2 | TGTGCCAGCAGCTCTAATCCGATATCCTACGAGCAGTACTTC | CASSSNPISYEQYF
TRBJ2-3 | TRBD2 | many | TRBV12-3/TRBV12-4 | TGTGCCAGCAGTCCTCACGTCGGGGGGGGTACAGATACGCAGTATTTT | CASSPHVGGGTDTQYF
TRBJ1-2 | NA | many | TRBV6-5 | TGTGCCAGCAGTCAGCTTTCCAGCGGAAATGGCTACACCTTC | CASSQLSSGNGYTF
TRBJ1-6 | NA | few | TRBV20-1 | TGCAGTGCTACTTTTTCCGGGACTCAATATTCACCCCTCCACTTT | CSATFSGTQYSPLHF
TRBJ2-3 | TRBD2 | NA | TRBV5-1 | TGCGCCAGCAGCACGGGACTAGCGGGCGGGGATACGCAGTATTTT | CASSTGLAGGDTQYF
TRBJ1-1 | NA | many | TRBV4-3 | TGCGCCAGCAGCCAAGAAACAGGCCTGAACACTGAAGCTTTCTTT | CASSQETGLNTEAFF
TRBJ2-7 | NA | NA | TRBV20-1 | TGCAGTGCTAGAGATAAGGGGACTTTTGGAGCCTACGAGCAGTACTTC | CSARDKGTFGAYEQYF
TRBJ1-2 | NA | NA | TRBV6-6 | TGTGCCAGCAGTACCGGGACGGCAAACACCTTC | CASSTGTANTF
TRBJ2-7 | TRBD1 | few | TRBV6-5 | TGTGCCAGCAGTTACGAGGGGGCGCGCCTCTACGAGCAGTACTTC | CASSYEGARLYEQYF
TRBJ1-2 | NA | few | TRBV9 | TGTGCCAGCAGCGTAGGATCTATGGATGGCTACACCTTC | CASSVGSMDGYTF
TRBJ2-1 | NA | few | TRBV12-3/TRBV12-4 | TGTGCCAGCAGTTTAGCGGGCAGGCAAGACTACAATGAGCAGTTCTTC | CASSLAGRQDYNEQFF
TRBJ2-3 | TRBD1 | NA | TRBV6-2/TRBV6-3 | TGTGCCAGCTTAAAGGGACAGGGAGAAACAGATACGCAGTATTTT | CASLKGQGETDTQYF
TRBJ2-7 | NA | few | TRBV14 | TGTGCCAGCAGCCGACTCCAGGGAGGAGGAGAGCAGTACTTC | CASSRLQGGGEQYF
TRBJ2-3 | NA | many | TRBV4-2 | TGTGCCAGCAGCCAAGTACTGGGGGCGATCACAGATACGCAGTATTTT | CASSQVLGAITDTQYF
TRBJ1-5 | NA | few | TRBV6-2/TRBV6-3 | TGTGCCAGCAAAGGGGTACTACAGCCCCAGCATTTT | CASKGVLQPQHF